These T cell receptor beta chains were read from a single sample in a study of T cells after yellow fever vaccination. One entry per CDR3 protein results from TCRdb running MiXCR on the 5' RACE reads. The sample has 300,000 to 350,000 distinct CDR3 sequences; around 8.1% are singletons. The specimen comprised PBMCs, sampled more than 40 days after the first yellow fever vaccination. Receptor source: a man aged 18 to 30 who received the YFV17D yellow fever vaccine. Both conserved end residues are part of each CDR3. Rows may omit the clone size; those that give it use once, few, many or a size class.

many,14,TRBJ1-6,TRBV12-3/TRBV12-4,CASSSGSYNSPLHF
many,14,TRBJ2-7,TRBV11-2,CASSRGQGAYEQYF
-,20,TRBJ2-3,TRBV6-2/TRBV6-3,CASSYSGGGELLFRTDTQYF
few,16,TRBJ2-3,TRBV6-5,CASSYSIAGEGDTQYF
many,13,TRBJ2-2,TRBV11-1,CASSRRTAGELFF
-,15,TRBJ1-4,TRBV5-1,CASSPRHGQNEKLFF
-,16,TRBJ2-2,TRBV5-1,CASSLISQRGTGELFF
few,17,TRBJ2-2,TRBV11-2,CASSLELAGLHTGELFF
few,15,TRBJ2-2,TRBV30,CAWRPGVPNTGELFF
-,20,TRBJ2-1,TRBV11-1,CASSPPFFSGTGSSYNEQFF
-,15,TRBJ2-1,TRBV12-3/TRBV12-4,CASSLNTGGDNEQFF
-,15,TRBJ1-2,TRBV5-1,CASSSETGGAYGYTF
-,14,TRBJ2-7,TRBV16,CASSQRIQNYEQYF
few,15,TRBJ2-1,TRBV20-1,CSARVGGFSGNEQFF
-,13,TRBJ2-3,TRBV28,CASSFSLPYTQYF
few,15,TRBJ2-3,TRBV2,CASIRDRGGTDTQYF
few,14,TRBJ1-1,TRBV5-1,CASSARGRNTEAFF
-,13,TRBJ2-5,TRBV29-1,CSVEAHLQETQYF
few,16,TRBJ1-2,TRBV6-5,CASSYSMGQGAYGYTF
few,14,TRBJ2-1,TRBV18,CASSPLAAYNEQFF
-,12,TRBJ2-2,TRBV5-6,CASSFSTGELFF
few,14,TRBJ2-2,TRBV19,CASSDERITGELFF
few,14,TRBJ2-5,TRBV7-2,CASSFGQGRGTQYF
few,14,TRBJ2-7,TRBV7-3,CASSIDRNSYEQYF
-,15,TRBJ1-2,TRBV2,CASSERVAGGSGYTF
-,15,TRBJ2-2,TRBV20-1,CSARDGAVNTGELFF
few,18,TRBJ2-3,TRBV4-2,CASSPFTRRMDSTDTQYF
few,13,TRBJ2-3,TRBV28,CASRWGLTDTQYF
-,14,TRBJ1-5,TRBV27,CASSTNRVGQPQHF
few,15,TRBJ2-1,TRBV7-9,CASSLTESSYNEQFF
-,15,TRBJ1-2,TRBV11-2,CASRNYRGEGYGYTF
-,10,TRBJ2-7,TRBV23-1,CAPPGTEQYF
-,14,TRBJ2-3,TRBV7-9,CASSLRTSYDTQYF
few,14,TRBJ2-1,TRBV10-3,CAINDGGSYNEQFF
few,15,TRBJ2-7,TRBV7-9,CASRRQGTTSYEQYF
many,14,TRBJ2-7,TRBV6-1,CASTPGQGAYEQYF
-,14,TRBJ2-5,TRBV27,CASSPRDKEETQYF
-,14,TRBJ1-4,TRBV5-5,CASSLYRGQEKLFF
few,15,TRBJ2-3,TRBV7-8,CASSNDGQDHLTQYF
-,15,TRBJ1-1,TRBV6-5,CASSYPGRPNTEAFF
once,12,TRBJ2-1,TRBV18,CASSPSSREQFF
many,15,TRBJ1-6,TRBV6-2/TRBV6-3,CASSYSGADNSPLHF
-,17,TRBJ2-7,TRBV5-1,CASSLEGPDGFRYEQYF
once,12,TRBJ2-7,TRBV3-1,CADRTFGREQYF
-,15,TRBJ2-2,TRBV27,CASSLRQRNTGELFF
-,16,TRBJ2-3,TRBV7-2,CASSLAGGWVADTQYF
few,11,TRBJ2-5,TRBV6-1,CASTTGETQYF
-,15,TRBJ2-1,TRBV7-2,CASSAPGGFNKEQFF
-,16,TRBJ1-1,TRBV7-8,CASSLAGGQLNTEAFF
-,15,TRBJ1-5,TRBV28,CASSGIGQNESGQHF
-,14,TRBJ1-5,TRBV20-1,CSAWGGYSNQPQHF
-,13,TRBJ1-2,TRBV6-1,CASRPTGAYGYTF
many,16,TRBJ2-6,TRBV5-1,CASSGSTGSGANVLTF
-,15,TRBJ2-3,TRBV4-1,CASSRTGGETDTKYF
-,13,TRBJ1-2,TRBV7-9,CASSPEFPYGYTF
few,15,TRBJ2-7,TRBV12-3/TRBV12-4,CASTSPRDYKYEQYF
many,15,TRBJ2-7,TRBV23-1,CASRWDRGDNYEQYF